This T cell receptor beta chain was observed in a study of blood T cell repertoires in COVID-19. V lost 5 bases and J lost 7, with 20 bases in between. CDR3 size: 15 residues. Germline CDR1 SEHNR, CDR2 FQNEAQ (reference sequence). TCRdb keeps only in-frame clones here, not all; method: immunoSEQ multiplex PCR. Among approximately 290,000 clones listed, about 85% were seen once. The receptor's source is a human donor with COVID-19, enrolled during active disease. The donor label of this sample is uncertain. This sequence joins TRBV7-9 and TRBJ1-2, with a tentative D call TRBD1 (6 bases). Material: peripheral blood. As DNA, the CDR3 is TGTGCCAGCAGCCTTGGGGGAACAGGGTTTGGTGGCTACACCTTC. Encoded protein: CASSLGGTGFGGYTF.